These 9 T cell receptor beta chains originate from one sample sequenced in a study of identical twins. TCRdb re-derived calls from the 5' RACE reads in MiXCR, one entry per CDR3 protein. Of 400,000 to 550,000 distinct CDR3 sequences in the sample, 13% to 15% were seen once. These same records also appear under a second study, on yellow fever vaccine responses in identical twins.

The sequenced sample consisted of CD4+ T cells sorted from blood. These receptors were collected from a woman between 18 and 29 years old in good health.

This clonotype showed up many times. This chain links TRBV6-1 with TRBJ2-3, with 8 bases fitting TRBD1. The CDR3 is 15 residues long. After removal of 7 bases from V and 4 bases from J, the junction contained 10 bases not matched to a gene. Germline CDR1 is MNHNS and CDR2 is SASEGT. CDR3 DNA sequence: TGTGCCAGCAAAAGGGGACAGGCTGCGGCAGATACGCAGTATTTT. Residues: CASKRGQAAADTQYF.

In this sample, this clonotype turned up many times. The chain carries TRBV12-3 or TRBV12-4 and TRBJ2-7; D may correspond to TRBD1 or TRBD2 (5 bases each). Trimming pared 6 bases from V and 0 bases from J, leaving 12 bases between. The CDR3 length is 14 residues. The CDR3 is CASSTRGTSYEQYF. The CDR3 region has the DNA TGTGCCAGCAGCACTAGGGGCACCTCCTACGAGCAGTACTTC.

This chain connects TRBV20-1 to TRBJ2-7; 7 nucleotides match TRBD2. The CDR3 consists of 14 residues. Trimming took 6 bases from V and 0 from J; bases not matched to a gene: 8. CDR1 is DFQATT and CDR2 is SNEGSKA in the germline V gene (reference sequence). The CDR3 spells CSATGTKSSYEQYF. As DNA, the CDR3 is TGCAGTGCCACCGGGACTAAGAGCTCCTACGAGCAGTACTTC.

J is TRBJ2-1 and V is TRBV12-3 or TRBV12-4; D may be TRBD1 (6 bases). V was clipped by 5 bases and J by 7 bases, with 18 bases between them. The CDR3 totals 15 residues. CDR3 coding DNA: TGTGCCAGCAGTCAGACAGGTGGCCTCTGGAATGAGCAGTTCTTC. Residues: CASSQTGGLWNEQFF.

This clonotype appeared a few times. This chain connects TRBV23-1 to TRBJ2-3; D perhaps matches TRBD2 (5 bases). TRBV23-1 is noted as an ORF with a role that remains uncertain. V lost 2 bases and J 8 bases, leaving 17 bases between the germline ends. The CDR3 sequence is 15 residues long. DNA of the CDR3: TGCGCCAGCAGTCAAGCCCGACTGACTATTTCTACGCAGTATTTT. Translation: CASSQARLTISTQYF.

V and J are TRBV3-1 and TRBJ1-3, with D unresolved. V dropped 2 bases and J dropped 4 bases, with 9 bases sitting between them. Germline V gene lookup returns CDR1 LGHDT and CDR2 YNNKEL (reference sequence). The CDR3 runs 14 residues. The DNA for the CDR3 is TGTGCCAGCAGCCAATTGGCAACCGGAAACACCATATATTTT. Protein product: CASSQLATGNTIYF.

V is TRBV5-1 and J is TRBJ2-7, with D perhaps TRBD2 (6 bases). The CDR3 runs to 14 residues. Germline V gives CDR1 SGHRS, CDR2 YFSETQ. The V gene lost 1 base and the J gene lost 6 bases, with 14 bases spanning the gap. CDR3 DNA sequence: TGCGCCAGCAGCTTGACTGGGACCGGGGGCGAGCAGTACTTC. It encodes CASSLTGTGGEQYF. Full variable domain (missing parts from reference TRBV5-1 and TRBJ2-7): KAGVTQTPRYLIKTRGQQVTLSCSPISGHRSVSWYQQTPGQGLQFLFEYFSETQRNKGNFPGRFSGRQFSNSRSEMNVSTLELGDSALYLCASSLTGTGGEQYFGPGTRLTVT.

In its sample, this clonotype was seen a few times. The chain combines TRBV15 with TRBJ2-4; 8 positions match TRBD2. The germline V gene has CDR1 LNHNV and CDR2 YYDKDF (reference sequence). CDR3 length: 20 residues. V gave up 0 bases and J gave up 1 base; unmatched junction bases: 14. This CDR3 reads CATSRDLLAGNVLAKNIQYF. The CDR3 DNA reads TGTGCCACCAGCAGAGATCTTTTAGCGGGAAATGTTTTGGCCAAAAACATTCAGTACTTC. The full variable domain, completed using reference TRBV15 and TRBJ2-4, is DAMVIQNPRYQVTQFGKPVTLSCSQTLNHNVMYWYQQKSSQAPKLLFHYYDKDFNNEADTPDNFQSRRPNTSFCFLDIRSPGLGDTAMYLCATSRDLLAGNVLAKNIQYFGAGTRLSVL.

This clonotype was detected ten times or more. The gene calls are TRBV7-2 and TRBJ1-5; D ambiguous. Germline values: CDR1 SGHTA, CDR2 FQGNSA. The CDR3 consists of 14 residues. The V end lost 3 bases, the J end lost 0 bases, and 6 bases lay between the germline ends. The CDR3 loop reads CASSFTDSNQPQHF. Written as DNA, the CDR3 is TGTGCCAGCAGCTTCACGGATAGCAATCAGCCCCAGCATTTT.